This T cell receptor beta chain was identified during a study of blood T cell repertoires in COVID-19. Study-level information: Both acute and convalescent COVID-19 samples were obtained from the United States, Italy and Spain. The analysed material was cDNA or gDNA that came from T cells, B-cell-depleted T cells, or PBMCs.

As processed by the authors: Estimates of nucleated cell counts were drawn from the amplification of reference gene primers. Assay: immunoSEQ multiplex PCR; the TCRdb copy retains only in-frame clones and omits some. V, J and clone size reflect that table, while D and trimming were determined from the DNA. Among some 270,000 clones listed, roughly 86% were seen once. Sequencing was carried out using peripheral blood. This clonotype was obtained from a man aged 35-49 years with active or convalescent COVID-19.

The CDR3 spells CASSGAGGYSYNEQFF. Written as DNA, the CDR3 is TGTGCCAGCAGTGGGGCGGGAGGGTACTCCTACAATGAGCAGTTCTTC. The chain recombines TRBV5-4 with TRBJ2-1; TRBD2 matches at 9 bases. This CDR3 comprises 16 residues. CDR1 is SGHNT, CDR2 YYREEE, per germline (reference sequence). Trimming cost V 5 bases and J 0 bases; bases outside gene matches: 6. Supplemented by reference TRBV5-4 and TRBJ2-1, the full variable domain reads ETGVTQSPTHLIKTRGQQVTLRCSSQSGHNTVSWYQQALGQGPQFIFQYYREEENGRGNFPPRFSGLQFPNYSSELNVNALELDDSALYLCASSGAGGYSYNEQFFGPGTRLTVL.